This record covers a single T cell receptor beta chain. The antigen remains unidentified. These data come from a study of T cells in Graves' hyperthyroidism and ophthalmopathy. It was 10 ml of fresh peripheral blood that supplied the PBMCs. Study results and limitations: Most thyroid-expanded clonotypes above 0.001 were also found in blood. Ophthalmopathy and stable hyperthyroidism were told apart by a 13 V-J model.

TCR beta CDR3 region amplification was performed from RNA transcripts. RT-PCR in the first round (using the HTBI primer set) targeted the TCR CDR3. TCRdb re-derived calls from the multiplex PCR reads in MiXCR, one entry per CDR3 protein. The repertoire holds under 400,000 distinct CDR3 sequences, with around 25% as singletons. Sequences were obtained from blood. The sequence derives from a man aged 50 to 60 with Graves' hyperthyroidism.

Here the CDR3 reads CASSEGTGGLLAKNIQYF. The CDR3 DNA is TGTGCCAGCAGTGAAGGGACAGGAGGCCTTCTAGCCAAAAACATTCAGTACTTC. The chain joins TRBV28 to TRBJ2-4; 8 bases are a match to TRBD1. J was trimmed by 0 bases and V by 5 bases; bases with no gene match: 12. CDR1 is MDHEN, CDR2 SYDVKM, per germline. The CDR3 has 18 amino acids.